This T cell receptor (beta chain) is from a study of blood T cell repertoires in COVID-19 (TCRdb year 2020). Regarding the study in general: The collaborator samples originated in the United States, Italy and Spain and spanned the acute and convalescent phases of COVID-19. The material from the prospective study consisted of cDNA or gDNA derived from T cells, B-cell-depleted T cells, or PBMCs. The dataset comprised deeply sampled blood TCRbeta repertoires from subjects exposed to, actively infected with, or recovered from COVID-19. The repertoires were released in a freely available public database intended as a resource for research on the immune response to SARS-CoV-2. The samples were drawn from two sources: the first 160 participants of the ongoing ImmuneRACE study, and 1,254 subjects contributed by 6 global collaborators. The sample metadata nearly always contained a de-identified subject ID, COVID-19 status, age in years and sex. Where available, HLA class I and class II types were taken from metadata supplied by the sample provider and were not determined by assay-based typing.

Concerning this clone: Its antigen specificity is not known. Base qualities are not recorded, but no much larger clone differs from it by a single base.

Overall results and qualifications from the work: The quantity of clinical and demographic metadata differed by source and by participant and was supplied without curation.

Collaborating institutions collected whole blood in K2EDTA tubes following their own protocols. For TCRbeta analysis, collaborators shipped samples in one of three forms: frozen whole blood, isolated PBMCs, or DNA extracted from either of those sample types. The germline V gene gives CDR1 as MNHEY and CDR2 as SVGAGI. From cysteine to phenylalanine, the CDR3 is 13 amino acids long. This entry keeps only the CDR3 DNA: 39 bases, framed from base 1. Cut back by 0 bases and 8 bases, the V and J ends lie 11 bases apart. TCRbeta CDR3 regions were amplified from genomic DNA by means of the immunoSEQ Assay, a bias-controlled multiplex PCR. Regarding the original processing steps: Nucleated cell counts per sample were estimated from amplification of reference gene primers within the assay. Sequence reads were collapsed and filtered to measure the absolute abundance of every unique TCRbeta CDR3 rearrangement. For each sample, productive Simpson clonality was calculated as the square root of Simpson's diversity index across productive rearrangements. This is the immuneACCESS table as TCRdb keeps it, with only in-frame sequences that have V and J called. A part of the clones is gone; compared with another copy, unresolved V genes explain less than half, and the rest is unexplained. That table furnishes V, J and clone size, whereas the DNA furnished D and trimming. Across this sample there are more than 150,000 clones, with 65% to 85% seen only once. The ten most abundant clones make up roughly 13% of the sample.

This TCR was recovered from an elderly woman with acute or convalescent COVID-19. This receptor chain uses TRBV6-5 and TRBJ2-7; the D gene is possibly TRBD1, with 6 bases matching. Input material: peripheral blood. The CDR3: CASSYSRGNQQYF. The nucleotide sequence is TGTGCCAGCAGTTACTCGAGGGGGAACCAGCAGTACTTC.